These 14 T cell receptor beta chains share one sample of origin, sequenced in a study of shared clonotypes between healthy human individuals. Here immunoSEQ multiplex PCR was the method, and the copy in TCRdb shows in-frame clones only, minus some. The sample lists millions of clones, around nine tenths seen once, with roughly 0.14% in the top ten. Sequencing was done on a sample of naive CD4+ T cells sorted from blood. The subset was: CD45RA+ positively selected. The receptors originated from a young man in good health.

This chain links TRBV4-3 with TRBJ2-2; TRBD2 aligns across 10 bases. Looked up from germline, CDR1 is LGHNA and CDR2 is YSLEER. There are 17 residues in the CDR3. The V segment lost 4 bases and the J segment 5 bases; nucleotides outside the gene matches: 10. CDR3 residues: CASSPRGLAGATGELFF. CDR3 sequence (DNA): TGCGCCAGCAGCCCGAGGGGGCTAGCGGGAGCAACCGGGGAGCTGTTTTTT.

This chain connects TRBV6-5 to TRBJ1-2; no firm D call. Germline V lookup: CDR1 MNHEY, CDR2 SVGAGI. Deletions cut 2 bases from V and 4 bases from J, with 11 bases between. The CDR3 has 14 residues. DNA of the CDR3: TGTGCCAGCAGTTACATTGGGGAGTTCTATGGCTACACCTTC. Its protein is CASSYIGEFYGYTF.

The rearrangement joins TRBV5-1 to TRBJ2-1; 8 positions agree with TRBD1. This CDR3 is 14 amino acids long. V gave up 4 bases and J gave up 9 bases; unmatched junction bases: 9. Germline V CDR1 and CDR2: SGHRS, YFSETQ. The CDR3: CASSPTGASGEQFF. CDR3 nucleotides: TGCGCCAGCAGCCCGACAGGGGCTTCGGGTGAGCAGTTCTTC.

This clone came up a few times. The rearrangement joins TRBV5-4 to TRBJ2-5; no firm D call. The CDR3 has 15 residues. The V gene lost 0 bases and the J gene lost 4 bases, with 13 bases spanning the gap. The V gene's germline CDR1 is SGHNT and CDR2 YYREEE (reference sequence). CDR3 DNA: TGTGCCAGCAGCTTGGATGGCACATTGGGAGAGACCCAGTACTTC. Protein: CASSLDGTLGETQYF. Based on the CDR3 plus reference TRBV5-4 and TRBJ2-5, the full variable domain is ETGVTQSPTHLIKTRGQQVTLRCSSQSGHNTVSWYQQALGQGPQFIFQYYREEENGRGNFPPRFSGLQFPNYSSELNVNALELDDSALYLCASSLDGTLGETQYFGPGTRLLVL.

The chain uses TRBV27 and TRBJ1-5, with D maybe TRBD1 (5 bases). Germline assignment: CDR1 MNHEY and CDR2 SMNVEV (reference sequence). The V and J ends lost 5 bases and 11 bases respectively, with 16 bases between them. The CDR3 is made up of 13 amino acids. CDR3 in DNA: TGTGCCAGCAGTGAACGCCTGGGGGTCACCCAGCATTTT. Encoded protein: CASSERLGVTQHF.

The V and J genes are TRBV10-3 and TRBJ2-7, with 8 bases lining up with TRBD1. CDR3 length: 14 residues. Germline CDR1 ENHRY, CDR2 SYGVKD. V trimming: 8 bases; J trimming: 7 bases; junction bases outside the gene matches: 13. CDR3 loop: CAISTGTGPWEQYF. The CDR3 DNA reads as TGTGCCATCTCAACCGGGACAGGCCCCTGGGAGCAGTACTTC.

The chain employs TRBV29-1 and TRBJ1-2; D is uncertain. The CDR3 totals 14 residues. V gave up 2 bases and J gave up 3 bases, with 13 bases separating them. Per the germline V gene, CDR1 is SQVTM and CDR2 is ANQGSEA. The CDR3 nucleotides read TGCAGCGTTGAAAGAGGGATGAACTACTATGGCTACACCTTC. This gives the protein CSVERGMNYYGYTF.

V gene TRBV7-2 combines with J gene TRBJ2-1, with 8 bases matching TRBD1. CDR1 SGHTA and CDR2 FQGNSA come from the germline V gene. This CDR3 is 16 amino acids long. The V and J ends lost 4 bases and 2 bases, in that order; junction bases with no gene match: 7. The CDR3 DNA reads as TGTGCCAGCAGCTGGAGGGGACAGGACCCCTACAATGAGCAGTTCTTC. Its translation is CASSWRGQDPYNEQFF.

This chain connects TRBV6-4 to TRBJ2-3; 9 bases agree with TRBD2. This CDR3 is built from 18 residues. Looked up from germline, CDR1 is MRHNA and CDR2 is SNTAGT. Trimming at V came to 4 bases and at J to 4 bases, leaving 15 bases not matched to a gene. CDR3 in DNA: TGTGCCAGCAGTGGATCCTTAGGGGAGCGGGAGGTAGCAGATACGCAGTATTTT. Translating gives CASSGSLGEREVADTQYF.

About this clone: Distinct nucleotide sequences in the sample also encode this CDR3. The chain couples TRBV5-1 to TRBJ2-5; D not certain. The germline V and J ends were trimmed by 0 bases and 1 base, with 7 bases remaining between them. Germline-derived CDR1 and CDR2 are SGHRS and YFSETQ. The CDR3 is made up of 14 amino acids. The CDR3, as DNA: TGCGCCAGCAGCTTGGGAGACACCCAAGAGACCCAGTACTTC. This gives the protein CASSLGDTQETQYF.

This clone was detected only once. The V and J genes are TRBV6-1 and TRBJ1-1; tentatively, D is TRBD1 (5 bases). V shed 4 bases and J shed 1 base, with 16 bases lying between them. Germline V gene data show CDR1 as MNHNS and CDR2 as SASEGT. The CDR3 length is 16 residues. CDR3 in amino acids: CASSGRGAGGNTEAFF. The DNA of the CDR3 is TGTGCCAGCAGTGGACGAGGGGCAGGTGGGAACACTGAAGCTTTCTTT.

With regard to this clone: Other DNA sequences in the same sample also yield this CDR3. The V call is TRBV28, the J call TRBJ1-3; D is unclear. The CDR3 length is 12 residues. V lost 4 bases, J lost 4 bases, and 5 bases lay in between. Germline CDR1 is MDHEN and CDR2 is SYDVKM. The CDR3 loop reads CASSSPGNTIYF. As DNA, the CDR3 is TGTGCCAGCAGTTCCCCGGGAAACACCATATATTTT.

The chain links TRBV7-2 to TRBJ2-1; D is unclear. V gave up 5 bases and J gave up 12 bases, with 17 bases separating them. Germline CDR1 is SGHTA and CDR2 is FQGNSA. The CDR3 consists of 13 residues. Written as DNA, the CDR3 is TGTGCCAGCAGCCCCGTAGGGCCCTGGGGGCAGTTCTTC. It encodes CASSPVGPWGQFF.

The gene calls are TRBV10-3 and TRBJ2-5; 15 bases agree with TRBD2. From germline, CDR1 is ENHRY and CDR2 SYGVKD. The CDR3 loop spans 16 amino acids. The V segment lost 4 bases and the J segment 4 bases; nucleotides outside the gene matches: 4. Here the CDR3 reads CAISALGLAGGETQYF. DNA for the CDR3: TGTGCCATCAGTGCTCTGGGACTAGCGGGAGGAGAGACCCAGTACTTC.